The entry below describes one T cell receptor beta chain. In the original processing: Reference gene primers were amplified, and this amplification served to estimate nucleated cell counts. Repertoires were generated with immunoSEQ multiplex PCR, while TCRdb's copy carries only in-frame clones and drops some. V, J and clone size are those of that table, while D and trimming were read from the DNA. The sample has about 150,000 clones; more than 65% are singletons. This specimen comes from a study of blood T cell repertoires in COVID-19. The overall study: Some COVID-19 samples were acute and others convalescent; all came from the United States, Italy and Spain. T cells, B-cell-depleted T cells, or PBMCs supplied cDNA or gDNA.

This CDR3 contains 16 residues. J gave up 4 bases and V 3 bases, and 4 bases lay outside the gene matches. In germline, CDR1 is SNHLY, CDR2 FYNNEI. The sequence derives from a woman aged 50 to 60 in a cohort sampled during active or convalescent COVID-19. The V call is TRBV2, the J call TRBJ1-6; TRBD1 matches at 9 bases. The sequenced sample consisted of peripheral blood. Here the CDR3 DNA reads TGTGCCAGCAGTGAGGAAGGACAGGGGTATAATTCACCCCTCCACTTT. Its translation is CASSEEGQGYNSPLHF. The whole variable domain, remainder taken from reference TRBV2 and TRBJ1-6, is EPEVTQTPSHQVTQMGQEVILRCVPISNHLYFYWYRQILGQKVEFLVSFYNNEISEKSEIFDDQFSVERPDGSNFTLKIRSTKLEDSAMYFCASSEEGQGYNSPLHFGNGTRLTVT.